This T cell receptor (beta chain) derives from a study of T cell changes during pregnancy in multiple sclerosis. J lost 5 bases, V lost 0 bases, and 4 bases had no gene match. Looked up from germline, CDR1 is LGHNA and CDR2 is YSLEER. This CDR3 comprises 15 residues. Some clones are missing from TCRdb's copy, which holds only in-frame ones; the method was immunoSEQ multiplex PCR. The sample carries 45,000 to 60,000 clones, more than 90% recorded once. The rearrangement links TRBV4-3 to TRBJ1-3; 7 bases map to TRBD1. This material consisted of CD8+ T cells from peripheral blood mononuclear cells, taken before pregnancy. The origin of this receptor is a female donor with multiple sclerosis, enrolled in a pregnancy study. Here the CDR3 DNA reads TGCGCCAGCAGCCAAGATAGGGGACAGAGAAACACCATATATTTT. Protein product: CASSQDRGQRNTIYF.